The 24 T cell receptor beta chains reported below all come from one sample, sequenced in a study of blood T cell repertoires in COVID-19. Assay: immunoSEQ multiplex PCR; the TCRdb copy retains only in-frame clones and omits some. The table lists fewer than 300,000 clones, more than 80% of them singletons. Sequencing input: PBMCs or T cells enriched from blood (not recorded which). These receptors originate from a young woman who had recovered from COVID-19.

This chain links TRBV5-1 with TRBJ1-4, with TRBD1 as a possible D gene (6 bases). V lost 4 bases to trimming and J lost 8 bases, with 15 bases between them. The germline gives CDR1 SGHRS, CDR2 YFSETQ. CDR3 length: 14 residues. CDR3 DNA sequence: TGCGCCAGCAGCCACAGGGATGGCGAGGAAAAACTGTTTTTT. It codes for CASSHRDGEEKLFF.

The chain employs TRBV19 and TRBJ1-5; 11 bases align to TRBD1. The germline CDR1 and CDR2 sequences are LNHDA and SQIVND (reference sequence). The CDR3 has 14 residues. The ends lost 6 bases at V and 7 bases at J; junction bases unmatched: 5. The CDR3 spells CASRGQGVAQPQHF. CDR3 bases: TGTGCCAGTAGGGGACAGGGGGTGGCCCAGCCCCAGCATTTT. The variable domain in full, with the rest retrieved from reference TRBV19 and TRBJ1-5, is DGGITQSPKYLFRKEGQNVTLSCEQNLNHDAMYWYRQDPGQGLRLIYYSQIVNDFQKGDIAEGYSVSREKKESFPLTVTSAQKNPTAFYLCASRGQGVAQPQHFGDGTRLSIL.

This sequence joins TRBV5-1 and TRBJ1-3; 7 bases line up with TRBD1. This CDR3 comprises 18 residues. V was pared by 3 bases and J by 1 base, with 13 bases of the junction left unmatched. CDR1 SGHRS and CDR2 YFSETQ come from the germline V gene. CDR3 sequence: CASSSVGDREVSGNTIYF. Written as DNA, the CDR3 is TGCGCCAGCAGCTCGGTAGGTGACAGGGAGGTTTCTGGAAACACCATATATTTT.

The chain couples TRBV6-5 to TRBJ2-1, with 8 bases that match TRBD2. Per the germline V gene, CDR1 is MNHEY and CDR2 is SVGAGI. The CDR3 sequence is 15 residues long. With V trimmed by 6 bases and J by 5 bases, 9 bases remained unmatched. CDR3 loop: CASRGAGESHNEQFF. CDR3 bases: TGTGCCAGCAGGGGAGCGGGAGAGTCCCACAATGAGCAGTTCTTC.

The chain recombines TRBV27 with TRBJ1-4; D is perhaps TRBD1 (5 bases). This CDR3 comprises 15 residues. The ends were cut back, 5 bases at V and 0 bases at J, with 10 bases in the middle. Germline CDR1 is MNHEY and CDR2 is SMNVEV (reference sequence). This CDR3 is CASSPGRTTNEKLFF. CDR3 DNA sequence: TGTGCCAGCAGTCCAGGGCGTACAACTAATGAAAAACTGTTTTTT.

There are a few counts of this clone. The V and J genes are TRBV9 and TRBJ2-7; 10 nucleotides line up with TRBD2. Germline assignment: CDR1 SGDLS and CDR2 YYNGEE. Germline trimming cut 2 bases from V and 3 bases from J; bases unmatched to any gene: 5. The CDR3 spans 15 residues. This chain's CDR3 is CASSVTGTSDYEQYF. CDR3 DNA: TGTGCCAGCAGCGTTACCGGGACTAGCGACTACGAGCAGTACTTC.

This clone was recorded once. The V gene is TRBV18, the J gene TRBJ2-7; 8 nucleotides line up with TRBD1. This CDR3 is built from 15 residues. V lost 2 bases to trimming and J lost 4 bases; unmatched junction nucleotides: 7. Germline CDR1 and CDR2: KGHSH and LQKENI. DNA of the CDR3: TGTGCCAGCTCACCAAGGGACAGGATAAGATACGAGCAGTACTTC. Translating gives CASSPRDRIRYEQYF.

The chain carries TRBV7-2 and TRBJ2-3; TRBD2 matches 14 bases. With V trimmed by 4 bases and J by 3 bases, 9 bases remained unmatched. In germline, CDR1 is SGHTA, CDR2 FQGNSA. The CDR3 runs to 18 residues. CDR3 DNA: TGTGCCAGCAGCTGGAGACTAGCGGGAGGGCCCTCAACAGATACGCAGTATTTT. This encodes CASSWRLAGGPSTDTQYF. The full variable domain, rest sourced from reference TRBV7-2 and TRBJ2-3, is GAGVSQSPSNKVTEKGKDVELRCDPISGHTALYWYRQSLGQGLEFLIYFQGNSAPDKSGLPSDRFSAERTGGSVSTLTIQRTQQEDSAVYLCASSWRLAGGPSTDTQYFGPGTRLTVL.

This chain connects TRBV27 to TRBJ2-7; TRBD2 aligns across 11 bases. The V gene end was trimmed by 4 bases and the J gene end by 0 bases; junction bases not matched to a gene: 5. Germline CDR1 is MNHEY and CDR2 is SMNVEV (reference sequence). This CDR3 region has 16 residues. Here the CDR3 DNA reads TGTGCCAGCAGTTGGACCGGGACTAGCGGCTCCTACGAGCAGTACTTC. It is translated as CASSWTGTSGSYEQYF.

The V and J genes are TRBV6-2 or TRBV6-3 and TRBJ1-5; D remains ambiguous. Germline V gene sequence: CDR1 MNHEY, CDR2 SVGEGT. This CDR3 spans 14 amino acids. Trimming shortened V by 5 bases and J by 0 bases, and 8 bases separated the two germline ends. The CDR3 loop is CASSSQYSNQPQHF. CDR3 coding DNA: TGTGCCAGCAGTAGCCAATATAGCAATCAGCCCCAGCATTTT.

The chain is built from TRBV28 and TRBJ2-4; D possibly corresponds to TRBD1 (6 bases). Germline lookup yields CDR1 MDHEN and CDR2 SYDVKM. This CDR3 contains 17 residues. The V end was cut by 3 bases, the J end by 4 bases, with 19 bases between. CDR3 DNA: TGTGCCAGCAGTTTTGGGGGTGGGGACACACTGAAAAACATTCAGTACTTC. Its protein product is CASSFGGGDTLKNIQYF. Variable domain in full (rest from reference TRBV28 and TRBJ2-4): DVKVTQSSRYLVKRTGEKVFLECVQDMDHENMFWYRQDPGLGLRLIYFSYDVKMKEKGDIPEGYSVSREKKERFSLILESASTNQTSMYLCASSFGGGDTLKNIQYFGAGTRLSVL.

This rearrangement joins TRBV25-1 to TRBJ1-1; TRBD1 matches at 11 bases. V was pared by 3 bases and J by 1 base, with 4 bases of the junction left unmatched. The germline gives CDR1 MGHDK, CDR2 SYGVNS. The CDR3 loop spans 16 amino acids. The CDR3 loop reads CASSDQDRGPNTEAFF. CDR3 DNA: TGTGCCAGCAGTGATCAGGACAGGGGGCCGAACACTGAAGCTTTCTTT.

This chain connects TRBV6-5 to TRBJ2-3, with a tentative D call TRBD1 (6 bases). This CDR3 has 15 residues. Germline V gene data show CDR1 as MNHEY and CDR2 as SVGAGI. Trimming stripped 6 bases from V and 2 bases from J, with 15 bases between. CDR3 sequence (DNA): TGTGCCAGCAGCCACCTTGGGGGCTACACAGATACGCAGTATTTT. Its translation: CASSHLGGYTDTQYF.

The V gene is TRBV28, the J gene TRBJ2-1, with 15 positions matching TRBD2. The CDR3 spans 17 residues. Germline V gene lookup returns CDR1 MDHEN and CDR2 SYDVKM. Trimming removed 3 bases from V and 10 bases from J; junction bases left unmatched: 10. CDR3 DNA: TGTGCCAGCAGTTTTTACCCACCGGGACTAGCGGGAGGCGAGCAGTTCTTC. Residues: CASSFYPPGLAGGEQFF.

There are a few counts of this clone. This rearrangement joins TRBV6-2 or TRBV6-3 to TRBJ2-7, with 9 bases lining up with TRBD2. J gave up 3 bases and V 2 bases, and 5 bases lay outside the gene matches. Germline V gene data show CDR1 as MNHEY and CDR2 as SVGEGT. The CDR3 is made up of 15 amino acids. CDR3 in DNA: TGTGCCAGCAGTTACGGGGGTAGCGGGAGCTACGAGCAGTACTTC. Residues: CASSYGGSGSYEQYF.

This chain links TRBV5-6 with TRBJ2-7; 8 bases fit TRBD1. V shed 4 bases and J 0 bases; nucleotides not matched to a gene: 6. The CDR3 length is 15 residues. Germline CDR1 SGHDT, CDR2 YYEEEE. CDR3 DNA: TGTGCCAGCAGCCGCCGGACAGGGAGCTCCTACGAGCAGTACTTC. Translated: CASSRRTGSSYEQYF.

The V and J genes are TRBV28 and TRBJ2-7; D may be TRBD2 (6 bases). The CDR3 has 19 amino acids. Germline CDR1 MDHEN, CDR2 SYDVKM. V was pared by 2 bases and J by 2 bases, with 25 bases between. CDR3 sequence reads: CASSLRGLATRRAPYEQYF. As DNA, the CDR3 is TGTGCCAGCAGTTTACGGGGCCTAGCGACGCGTAGGGCACCCTACGAGCAGTACTTC.

This clone was seen more than once but under ten times. J is TRBJ2-5 and V is TRBV7-9; TRBD2 matches at 10 bases. Trimming cost V 6 bases and J 1 base; bases outside gene matches: 2. This CDR3 spans 14 amino acids. Germline CDR1 reads SEHNR; CDR2 reads FQNEAQ (reference sequence). This CDR3 is CASSRLAGQETQYF. The CDR3 nucleotides read TGTGCCAGCAGTAGACTAGCGGGCCAAGAGACCCAGTACTTC.

The chain recombines TRBV19 with TRBJ1-1; 9 bases align to TRBD1. The J segment lost 5 bases and the V segment lost 3 bases, leaving 4 bases of the junction unmatched. CDR1 is LNHDA and CDR2 is SQIVND in the germline V gene (reference sequence). The CDR3 has 14 amino acids. CDR3 amino acids: CASSIGTGFTEAFF. The CDR3 coding sequence is TGTGCCAGTAGTATCGGGACAGGGTTTACTGAAGCTTTCTTT.

The J gene is TRBJ1-2, the V gene TRBV4-3, with D unresolved. Germline loops: CDR1 LGHNA, CDR2 YSLEER. The CDR3 totals 15 residues. The V end was cut by 4 bases, the J end by 2 bases, with 14 bases between. The CDR3 region is CASSLLRTGNYGYTF. CDR3 coding DNA: TGCGCCAGCAGCCTCCTCAGGACTGGGAACTATGGCTACACCTTC.

This chain connects TRBV3-1 (or the pseudogene TRBV3-2) to TRBJ2-1; D is unresolved. This CDR3 spans 14 amino acids. Germline V gives CDR1 LGHDT, CDR2 YNNKEL (reference sequence). Trimming took off 4 bases at V and 5 bases at J, with 12 bases between the two ends. The CDR3 spells CASSPQASHNEQFF. CDR3 in DNA: TGTGCCAGCAGCCCTCAGGCGAGCCACAATGAGCAGTTCTTC.

The V and J genes are TRBV3-1 (or the pseudogene TRBV3-2) and TRBJ2-5; possible D gene TRBD1, 5 bases. V dropped 1 base and J dropped 4 bases, with 13 bases sitting between them. The CDR3 is 15 amino acids. Germline V lookup: CDR1 LGHDT, CDR2 YNNKEL (reference sequence). CDR3 coding DNA: TGTGCCAGCAGCCAAGGTTCGCTAGGGGTAGAGACCCAGTACTTC. It is translated as CASSQGSLGVETQYF.

The chain carries TRBV29-1 and TRBJ2-7, with D perhaps matching TRBD2 (5 bases). With 0 bases removed from V and 6 bases from J, the gap between germline ends came to 12 bases. This CDR3 is built from 13 residues. CDR1 and CDR2 (germline): SQVTM, ANQGSEA. CDR3 nucleotide sequence: TGCAGCGTTGAAGATGGTGCGCGGGTCGAGCAGTACTTC. Its translation: CSVEDGARVEQYF.

The chain is built from TRBV18 and TRBJ2-5; TRBD2 agrees at 9 bases. Per germline, CDR1 KGHSH and CDR2 LQKENI. The CDR3 loop spans 15 amino acids. Germline trimming cut 6 bases from V and 1 base from J; bases unmatched to any gene: 6. Here the CDR3 reads CASSLGLAPQETQYF. DNA for the CDR3: TGTGCCAGCTCCTTGGGACTAGCACCCCAAGAGACCCAGTACTTC.